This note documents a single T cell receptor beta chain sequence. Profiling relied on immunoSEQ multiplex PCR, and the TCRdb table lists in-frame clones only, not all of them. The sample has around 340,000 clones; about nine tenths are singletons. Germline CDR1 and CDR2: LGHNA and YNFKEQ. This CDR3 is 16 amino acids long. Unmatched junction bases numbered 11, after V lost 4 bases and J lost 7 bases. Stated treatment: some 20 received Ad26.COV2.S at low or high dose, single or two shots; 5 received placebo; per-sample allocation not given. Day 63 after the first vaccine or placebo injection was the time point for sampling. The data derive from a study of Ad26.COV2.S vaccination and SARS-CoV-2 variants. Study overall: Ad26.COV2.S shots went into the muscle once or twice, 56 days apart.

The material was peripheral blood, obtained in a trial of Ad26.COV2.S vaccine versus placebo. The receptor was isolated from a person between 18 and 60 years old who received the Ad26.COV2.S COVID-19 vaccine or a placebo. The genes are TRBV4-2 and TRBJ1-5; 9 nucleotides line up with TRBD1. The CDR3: CASSRTGTGLVQPQHF. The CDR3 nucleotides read TGTGCCAGCAGCCGAACCGGGACAGGGCTGGTCCAGCCCCAGCATTTT.